These 25 T cell receptor beta chains originate from one sample sequenced in a study of cytomegalovirus exposure and HLA in healthy donors. The study ran its PCR with 60 Vbeta and 13 Jbeta primers. Generated by immunoSEQ multiplex PCR, the TCRdb table keeps only in-frame clones and is missing some. This sample's clone table lists more than 70,000 clones. The sample comprised PBMCs. The receptor set was obtained from a woman in her sixties in good health and CMV-seronegative.

The gene calls are TRBV19 and TRBJ2-2, with 13 bases lining up with TRBD2. In germline, CDR1 is LNHDA, CDR2 SQIVND (reference sequence). The CDR3 has 16 residues. Trimming at V came to 4 bases and at J to 6 bases, leaving 5 bases not matched to a gene. CDR3 nucleotide sequence: TGTGCCAGTAGTAACCTACTAGCGGGAGGGCCCGGGGAGCTGTTTTTT. Translating it yields CASSNLLAGGPGELFF.

The V gene is TRBV5-5, the J gene TRBJ2-1; D perhaps matches TRBD2 (5 bases). Germline V gene data show CDR1 as SGHKS and CDR2 as YYEKEE (reference sequence). The CDR3 is made up of 15 amino acids. V lost 2 bases to trimming and J lost 4 bases, with 13 bases between them. Here the CDR3 DNA reads TGTGCCAGCAGCTTACCTGTTCGGGATTACAATGAGCAGTTCTTC. Its translation is CASSLPVRDYNEQFF.

The chain employs TRBV27 and TRBJ2-2; D unresolved. The CDR3 sequence is 15 residues long. CDR1 MNHEY and CDR2 SMNVEV come from the germline V gene (reference sequence). The V gene lost 4 bases and the J gene lost 1 base, with 10 bases spanning the gap. The CDR3 region is CASSWWPKNTGELFF. The CDR3 DNA reads TGTGCCAGCAGTTGGTGGCCGAAGAACACCGGGGAGCTGTTTTTT.

The rearrangement links TRBV7-9 to TRBJ2-1, with D possibly TRBD2 on 5 matching bases. This CDR3 spans 11 amino acids. Germline loops: CDR1 SEHNR, CDR2 FQNEAQ (reference sequence). The CDR3 loop is CATGRGNEQFF. As DNA, the CDR3 is TGTGCTACGGGGAGAGGCAATGAGCAGTTCTTC. The variable domain in full, with the rest retrieved from reference TRBV7-9 and TRBJ2-1, is DTGVSQNPRHKITKRGQNVTFRCDPISEHNRLYWYRQTLGQGPEFLTYFQNEAQLEKSRLLSDRFSAERPKGSFSTLEIQRTEQGDSAMYLCATGRGNEQFFGPGTRLTVL.

The chain uses TRBV15 and TRBJ2-7; maybe TRBD2 (6 bases). The germline gives CDR1 LNHNV, CDR2 YYDKDF (reference sequence). V was cut by 0 bases and J by 2 bases, with 17 bases left in between. The length of the CDR3 is 17 residues. The CDR3 spells CATSRDRAGSSTYEQYF. CDR3 sequence (DNA): TGTGCCACCAGCAGAGATCGGGCGGGGAGCTCTACCTACGAGCAGTACTTC.

DNA of the CDR3: TGCGCCAGCAGCCAAGATCTTAGGGGGGGAGAGACCCAGTACTTC. Translated, it gives CASSQDLRGGETQYF. This chain joins TRBV4-3 and TRBJ2-5; the D gene is possibly TRBD2 (7 bases). Germline values: CDR1 LGHNA, CDR2 YSLEER. The CDR3 is 15 residues long. Trimming took off 0 bases at V and 4 bases at J, with 12 bases between the two ends.

The J gene is TRBJ2-7, the V gene TRBV21-1; no check of the table's D call, TRBD2, against the DNA was made. TRBV21-1 is a pseudogene segment. This CDR3 comprises 14 residues. DNA of the CDR3: TGTGCCAGCAGCAACGGGACTAGAAGCTACGAGCAGTACTTC. Translation gives CASSNGTRSYEQYF.

The chain combines TRBV19 with TRBJ2-2, with 9 bases matching TRBD1. The CDR3 is 14 residues long. After removal of 4 bases from V and 3 bases from J, the junction contained 0 bases not matched to a gene. Germline CDR1 reads LNHDA; CDR2 reads SQIVND (reference sequence). The CDR3 loop reads CASSRQGDTGELFF. Written as DNA, the CDR3 is TGTGCCAGTAGTAGACAGGGGGACACCGGGGAGCTGTTTTTT.

J is TRBJ2-3 and V is TRBV9, with TRBD1 matching over 10 bases. From germline, CDR1 is SGDLS and CDR2 YYNGEE. V was pared by 7 bases and J by 2 bases, with 10 bases of the junction left unmatched. The CDR3 extends over 16 amino acids. Here the CDR3 DNA reads TGTGCCAGCGGCGAGACCGGGACAGGGGCCACAGATACGCAGTATTTT. Protein: CASGETGTGATDTQYF. The complete variable domain, with remaining parts taken from reference TRBV9 and TRBJ2-3, reads DSGVTQTPKHLITATGQRVTLRCSPRSGDLSVYWYQQSLDQGLQFLIQYYNGEERAKGNILERFSAQQFPDLHSELNLSSLELGDSALYFCASGETGTGATDTQYFGPGTRLTVL.

CDR3 nucleotides: TGTGCCAGCAGTTACGAACCACAGGGTTACGAGCAGTACTTC. Translation: CASSYEPQGYEQYF. The rearrangement uses TRBV6-5 and TRBJ2-7; the D gene is possibly TRBD1 (6 bases). The CDR3 runs 14 residues. Germline lookup yields CDR1 MNHEY and CDR2 SVGAGI. V dropped 2 bases and J dropped 4 bases, with 12 bases sitting between them.

The chain joins TRBV5-1 to TRBJ2-1; D ambiguous. V was cut by 4 bases and J by 8 bases, with 19 bases left in between. This CDR3 spans 15 amino acids. Germline V gene data show CDR1 as SGHRS and CDR2 as YFSETQ. Here the CDR3 DNA reads TGCGCCAGCAGCACTAAGGTAACCCCCGGTGATGAGCAGTTCTTC. This sequence encodes CASSTKVTPGDEQFF.

The chain carries TRBV9 and TRBJ2-7, with 7 bases lining up with TRBD1. Germline V gives CDR1 SGDLS, CDR2 YYNGEE. The CDR3 length is 15 residues. The ends lost 4 bases at V and 3 bases at J; junction bases unmatched: 10. In nucleotides, the CDR3 is TGTGCCAGCAGCCTAGGGACAGACCCAAGCTACGAGCAGTACTTC. This sequence encodes CASSLGTDPSYEQYF. Complete variable domain (other parts from reference TRBV9 and TRBJ2-7): DSGVTQTPKHLITATGQRVTLRCSPRSGDLSVYWYQQSLDQGLQFLIQYYNGEERAKGNILERFSAQQFPDLHSELNLSSLELGDSALYFCASSLGTDPSYEQYFGPGTRLTVT.

The chain uses TRBV5-4 and TRBJ1-4, with D possibly being TRBD1 (5 bases). This CDR3 is 15 amino acids long. The V gene lost 6 bases and the J gene lost 5 bases, with 17 bases spanning the gap. Germline CDR1 reads SGHNT; CDR2 reads YYREEE (reference sequence). CDR3 coding DNA: TGTGCCAGCAACCCCGCGCCAGGGCAAAATGAAAAACTGTTTTTT. Protein sequence: CASNPAPGQNEKLFF.

The chain combines TRBV2 with TRBJ2-1, with TRBD2 as a possible D gene (5 bases). CDR1 and CDR2 from the germline V gene are SNHLY and FYNNEI. The CDR3 has 13 amino acids. Trimming shortened V by 9 bases and J by 3 bases, and 12 bases separated the two germline ends. In DNA, the CDR3 is TGTGCCAGGAGCGCCGGGATCTACAATGAGCAGTTCTTC. Protein product: CARSAGIYNEQFF. The full variable domain, its missing parts supplied by reference TRBV2 and TRBJ2-1, is EPEVTQTPSHQVTQMGQEVILRCVPISNHLYFYWYRQILGQKVEFLVSFYNNEISEKSEIFDDQFSVERPDGSNFTLKIRSTKLEDSAMYFCARSAGIYNEQFFGPGTRLTVL.

CDR3 DNA: TGTGCCAGCACCCCCGGGCTAGCGGGAGATACGCAGTATTTT. Protein product: CASTPGLAGDTQYF. The V gene is TRBV5-8, the J gene TRBJ2-3; 8 bases are shared with TRBD2. V trimming: 6 bases; J trimming: 5 bases; junction bases outside the gene matches: 8. The CDR3 contains 14 residues. Germline CDR1 and CDR2: SGHTS and YDEGEE.

The CDR3 coding sequence is TGCAGCTCGAAGGGACTAGCGGGAGGAGTTGATACGCAGTATTTT. It translates to CSSKGLAGGVDTQYF. The chain couples TRBV29-1 to TRBJ2-3; 15 nucleotides match TRBD2. Germline lookup yields CDR1 SQVTM and CDR2 ANQGSEA. The CDR3 totals 15 residues. J lost 6 bases, V lost 8 bases, and 9 bases had no gene match.

The chain is built from TRBV11-1 and TRBJ2-3, with D possibly TRBD1 on 5 matching bases. The CDR3 is 13 amino acids. The V end lost 4 bases, the J end lost 6 bases, and 11 bases lay between the germline ends. From germline, CDR1 is SGHAT and CDR2 FQDESV (reference sequence). CDR3 DNA: TGTGCCAGCAGCTACAGGCGCCGGGATACGCAGTATTTT. Translation: CASSYRRRDTQYF. Complete variable domain (other parts from reference TRBV11-1 and TRBJ2-3): EAEVAQSPRYKITEKSQAVAFWCDPISGHATLYWYRQILGQGPELLVQFQDESVVDDSQLPKDRFSAERLKGVDSTLKIQPAELGDSAMYLCASSYRRRDTQYFGPGTRLTVL.

The chain couples TRBV5-1 to TRBJ2-1; maybe TRBD2 (5 bases). The CDR3 covers 15 residues. Germline V gene data show CDR1 as SGHRS and CDR2 as YFSETQ. Trimming removed 4 bases at V and 9 bases at J, with 20 bases between. The CDR3 nucleotides read TGCGCCAGCAGCCTGAATAGCGTGAAGGGTGGTGAGCAGTTCTTC. This translates into CASSLNSVKGGEQFF.

V and J are TRBV20-1 and TRBJ2-5; the match to TRBD1 covers 7 bases. The closer fit of TRBJ2-7 to the DNA end suggests the J call may be wrong. The CDR3 runs 11 residues. Per germline, CDR1 DFQATT and CDR2 SNEGSKA (reference sequence). In DNA form, the CDR3 reads TGCAGTGCGCAATCAGGGGGCGAGCAGTACTTC. This translates into CSAQSGGEQYF.

The chain has TRBV6-6 and TRBJ1-2; D is uncertain. The CDR3 has 13 residues. CDR1 and CDR2 from the germline V gene are MNHNY and SVGAGI (reference sequence). V lost 2 bases, J lost 3 bases, and 7 bases lay in between. CDR3 in amino acids: CASSYEEYYGYTF. In DNA form, the CDR3 reads TGTGCCAGCAGTTACGAGGAGTACTATGGCTACACCTTC.

This chain uses TRBV28 with TRBJ2-7, with no clear D. V lost 6 bases and J lost 1, with 13 bases in between. The length of the CDR3 is 14 residues. Germline assignment: CDR1 MDHEN and CDR2 SYDVKM. Here the CDR3 reads CASSLSVKSYEQYF. CDR3 DNA sequence: TGTGCCAGCAGCCTCTCTGTAAAATCCTACGAGCAGTACTTC.

V usage is TRBV30 and J usage is TRBJ1-5; D gene unclear. The CDR3 has 12 amino acids. Germline V gene data show CDR1 as GTSNPN and CDR2 as SVGIG (reference sequence). V was pared by 2 bases and J by 2 bases, with 4 bases between. The DNA for the CDR3 is TGTGCCTGGAGTTTAGGCAATCAGCCCCAGCATTTT. This codes for CAWSLGNQPQHF. Variable domain in full (rest from reference TRBV30 and TRBJ1-5): SQTIHQWPATLVQPVGSPLSLECTVEGTSNPNLYWYRQAAGRGLQLLFYSVGIGQISSEVPQNLSASRPQDRQFILSSKKLLLSDSGFYLCAWSLGNQPQHFGDGTRLSIL.

The chain couples TRBV28 to TRBJ1-4; 8 bases align to TRBD1. Germline V gene sequence: CDR1 MDHEN, CDR2 SYDVKM. Germline trimming cut 6 bases from V and 7 bases from J; bases unmatched to any gene: 13. The CDR3 totals 16 residues. The CDR3 nucleotides are TGTGCCAGCAGCCTTACTCAGGGGGCGCGCCTTGAAAAACTGTTTTTT. It codes for CASSLTQGARLEKLFF.

The gene calls are TRBV11-3 and TRBJ2-2; 9 bases map to TRBD1. Trimming took 4 bases from V and 4 from J; bases not matched to a gene: 4. The germline CDR1 and CDR2 sequences are SGHNT and YENEEA. The CDR3 has 15 residues. The CDR3: CASSSPGQGTGELFF. As DNA, the CDR3 is TGTGCCAGCAGCTCCCCGGGACAGGGCACCGGGGAGCTGTTTTTT.

The chain has TRBV7-6 and TRBJ2-2; 8 bases are shared with TRBD2. The germline V gene encodes CDR1 SGHVS and CDR2 FNYEAQ. CDR3 length: 15 residues. Trimming removed 5 bases from V and 0 bases from J; junction bases left unmatched: 2. CDR3 loop: CASSGSGANTGELFF. The CDR3 DNA is TGTGCCAGCAGCGGTAGCGGGGCGAACACCGGGGAGCTGTTTTTT.